The 30 T cell receptor beta chains listed next were all sequenced from one sample in a study of blood T cell repertoires in COVID-19. Sequencing used immunoSEQ multiplex PCR; TCRdb keeps in-frame clones, though not all of them. The profile covers 210,000 or so clones, with around 82% appearing a single time and approximately 2.9% taken by the ten largest. The sequencing input was peripheral blood. The receptors were gathered from a man aged 45-60 years with active or convalescent COVID-19.

V is TRBV10-1 and J is TRBJ2-1, with D possibly TRBD1 on 5 matching bases. The V end was cut by 3 bases, the J end by 8 bases, with 11 bases between. In germline, CDR1 is WNHNN, CDR2 SYGVQD (reference sequence). The CDR3 runs to 13 residues. The CDR3 spells CASSESGLDEQFF. The CDR3 DNA is TGCGCCAGCAGTGAATCAGGGCTGGATGAGCAGTTCTTC.

CDR3 bases: TGTGCCACCAGTCCAACGGACAGAAATCAGCCCCAGCATTTT. Translating gives CATSPTDRNQPQHF. The chain is built from TRBV24-1 and TRBJ1-5; the D gene is possibly TRBD1 (6 bases). Trimming removed 6 bases at V and 4 bases at J, with 12 bases between. CDR3 length: 14 residues. Germline values: CDR1 KGHDR, CDR2 SFDVKD.

The chain recombines TRBV5-4 with TRBJ1-6; 9 nucleotides match TRBD1. The V gene's germline CDR1 is SGHNT and CDR2 YYREEE (reference sequence). The CDR3 contains 16 residues. The junction had 5 bases not matched to a gene; V was cut back by 4 bases and J by 3 bases. CDR3 coding DNA: TGTGCCAGCAGCCTACAGGGGGCAGGCTATAATTCACCCCTCCACTTT. Amino acid sequence: CASSLQGAGYNSPLHF. The full variable domain, its missing parts supplied by reference TRBV5-4 and TRBJ1-6, is ETGVTQSPTHLIKTRGQQVTLRCSSQSGHNTVSWYQQALGQGPQFIFQYYREEENGRGNFPPRFSGLQFPNYSSELNVNALELDDSALYLCASSLQGAGYNSPLHFGNGTRLTVT.

The chain combines TRBV21-1 with TRBJ1-5; TRBD1 was called by the table and not checked on the DNA. TRBV21-1 is deemed a pseudogene. The CDR3 is made up of 17 amino acids. For the CDR3, the DNA is TGTGCCAGCAGCTGTCCTTGGACAGGGGGCCAGGATCAGCCCCAGCATTTT. Translated, it gives CASSCPWTGGQDQPQHF.

Only one count was recorded for this clone. The chain uses TRBV9 and TRBJ1-2, with 7 positions matching TRBD1. This CDR3 is built from 15 residues. Germline trimming cut 2 bases from V and 4 bases from J; bases unmatched to any gene: 8. Germline values: CDR1 SGDLS, CDR2 YYNGEE. The CDR3 DNA reads TGTGCCAGCAGCGTCGGGAAGGGGGCTTTCTATGGCTACACCTTC. Its protein is CASSVGKGAFYGYTF.

This clone was counted a few times. J is TRBJ2-7 and V is TRBV7-9; the D gene is possibly TRBD2 (6 bases). This CDR3 contains 15 residues. V dropped 7 bases and J dropped 2 bases, with 18 bases sitting between them. CDR1 and CDR2 from the germline V gene are SEHNR and FQNEAQ (reference sequence). The CDR3 DNA reads as TGTGCCAGCACCCCGGGGGTGGCCAGAACCTACGAGCAGTACTTC. This codes for CASTPGVARTYEQYF.

The chain has TRBV5-8 and TRBJ2-7; no definite D call. The germline V gene encodes CDR1 SGHTS and CDR2 YDEGEE. Trimming stripped 4 bases from V and 1 base from J, with 3 bases between. This CDR3 is 11 amino acids long. In DNA, the CDR3 is TGTGCCAGCAGCCCTTCCTACGAGCAGTACTTC. It translates to CASSPSYEQYF.

The chain carries TRBV11-2 and TRBJ1-5; 12 nucleotides align to TRBD1. The germline V gene encodes CDR1 SGHAT and CDR2 FQNNGV. Unmatched junction bases numbered 8, after V lost 4 bases and J lost 7 bases. CDR3 length: 16 amino acids. The CDR3 region is CASSYGTGGASQPQHF. The CDR3 DNA follows: TGTGCCAGCAGCTACGGGACAGGGGGCGCATCGCAGCCCCAGCATTTT.

The chain uses TRBV7-9 and TRBJ1-1; D possibly corresponds to TRBD1 (5 bases). Looked up from germline, CDR1 is SEHNR and CDR2 is FQNEAQ (reference sequence). The CDR3 extends over 14 amino acids. V lost 4 bases, J lost 1 base, and 10 bases lay in between. The CDR3 region has the DNA TGTGCCAGCAGCTCGGGGGGGAAGAACACTGAAGCTTTCTTT. It translates to CASSSGGKNTEAFF.

V usage is TRBV7-9 and J usage is TRBJ1-4; maybe TRBD1 (6 bases). CDR3 length: 16 amino acids. V lost 0 bases and J lost 3, with 11 bases in between. The germline CDR1 and CDR2 sequences are SEHNR and FQNEAQ (reference sequence). CDR3: CASSLAGAMANEKLFF. DNA of the CDR3: TGTGCCAGCAGCTTAGCGGGGGCGATGGCTAATGAAAAACTGTTTTTT.

The V and J genes are TRBV28 and TRBJ1-1, with D unresolved. The CDR3 covers 15 residues. Germline V gene lookup returns CDR1 MDHEN and CDR2 SYDVKM. V was cut by 7 bases and J by 5 bases, with 20 bases left in between. CDR3 coding DNA: TGTGCCAGCACTTCCTCAGAGGGCAGGAGGACTGAAGCTTTCTTT. Encoded protein: CASTSSEGRRTEAFF.

This sequence joins TRBV14 and TRBJ2-1; TRBD2 agrees at 7 bases. The length of the CDR3 is 15 residues. Germline lookup yields CDR1 SGHDN and CDR2 FVKESK. After removal of 4 bases from V and 9 bases from J, the junction contained 12 bases not matched to a gene. The CDR3 loop is CASSPLRLAVSEQFF. CDR3 DNA sequence: TGTGCCAGCAGCCCCCTGCGGCTAGCGGTCAGTGAGCAGTTCTTC.

This rearrangement joins TRBV2 to TRBJ1-1, with 7 bases matching TRBD1. J was trimmed by 5 bases and V by 6 bases; bases with no gene match: 9. From germline, CDR1 is SNHLY and CDR2 FYNNEI. This CDR3 has 14 amino acids. The CDR3: CASSRQGGDTEAFF. The CDR3 region has the DNA TGTGCCAGCAGCCGACAGGGAGGAGATACTGAAGCTTTCTTT. The full variable domain, in which reference TRBV2 and TRBJ1-1 provide the parts outside the CDR3, is EPEVTQTPSHQVTQMGQEVILRCVPISNHLYFYWYRQILGQKVEFLVSFYNNEISEKSEIFDDQFSVERPDGSNFTLKIRSTKLEDSAMYFCASSRQGGDTEAFFGQGTRLTVV.

V and J are TRBV12-5 and TRBJ2-7; D is undetermined. This CDR3 is built from 12 residues. V was shortened by 5 bases and J by 6 bases, with 11 bases between the two germline ends. Germline lookup yields CDR1 LGHNT and CDR2 FRNRAP. The CDR3, as DNA: TGTGCTAGTGGTCTCCACGTGCGCGAGCAGTACTTC. Protein: CASGLHVREQYF.

This chain joins TRBV5-1 and TRBJ1-1; 7 bases match TRBD1. J gave up 13 bases and V 4 bases, and 16 bases lay outside the gene matches. This CDR3 region has 14 residues. Germline V gene sequence: CDR1 SGHRS, CDR2 YFSETQ. This CDR3 is CASSPSVQGLEDFF. In DNA, the CDR3 is TGCGCCAGCAGCCCTTCGGTACAGGGGCTAGAGGATTTCTTT.

This chain connects TRBV6-5 to TRBJ1-2; TRBD1 might be the D (5 bases). The V and J ends lost 0 bases and 8 bases respectively, with 13 bases between them. The CDR3 consists of 14 residues. Germline-derived CDR1 and CDR2 are MNHEY and SVGAGI. CDR3 protein: CASSYSAGFKGYTF. In nucleotides, the CDR3 is TGTGCCAGCAGTTACTCAGCAGGGTTTAAAGGCTACACCTTC.

The V gene is TRBV6-1, the J gene TRBJ2-3; tentative D call: TRBD2 (5 bases). V was clipped by 3 bases and J by 1 base, with 11 bases between them. CDR1 and CDR2 (germline): MNHNS, SASEGT. The CDR3 runs to 15 residues. The CDR3 nucleotides read TGTGCCAGCAGTGATCCCGGGGTGGGCACAGATACGCAGTATTTT. It is translated as CASSDPGVGTDTQYF.

The chain carries TRBV5-1 and TRBJ1-2; D not resolved. Germline V gene lookup returns CDR1 SGHRS and CDR2 YFSETQ. Between the trimmed V and J ends, which lost 0 bases and 11 bases, there was a span of 11 bases. The CDR3 is made up of 12 amino acids. CDR3 nucleotides: TGCGCCAGCAGCTTGGACGGTGCCACTTACACCTTC. As protein: CASSLDGATYTF. The entire variable domain, with the rest obtained from reference TRBV5-1 and TRBJ1-2, is as follows: KAGVTQTPRYLIKTRGQQVTLSCSPISGHRSVSWYQQTPGQGLQFLFEYFSETQRNKGNFPGRFSGRQFSNSRSEMNVSTLELGDSALYLCASSLDGATYTFGSGTRLTVV.

The chain employs TRBV19 and TRBJ1-2; D not certain. CDR1 is LNHDA, CDR2 SQIVND, per germline (reference sequence). V was pared by 7 bases and J by 4 bases, with 19 bases between. The CDR3 runs to 15 residues. The CDR3 DNA follows: TGTGCCAGTAACCCCGCACCGACTTATTTCTATGGCTACACCTTC. This sequence encodes CASNPAPTYFYGYTF. Full variable domain (remainder filled in from reference TRBV19 and TRBJ1-2): DGGITQSPKYLFRKEGQNVTLSCEQNLNHDAMYWYRQDPGQGLRLIYYSQIVNDFQKGDIAEGYSVSREKKESFPLTVTSAQKNPTAFYLCASNPAPTYFYGYTFGSGTRLTVV.

This chain connects TRBV5-1 to TRBJ2-7; 7 bases line up with TRBD1. Per the germline V gene, CDR1 is SGHRS and CDR2 is YFSETQ. J lost 0 bases, V lost 4 bases, and 7 bases had no gene match. The CDR3 is 15 residues long. The CDR3 reads CASSQTGTSSYEQYF. The CDR3 coding sequence is TGCGCCAGCAGCCAGACAGGGACGAGCTCCTACGAGCAGTACTTC. Together with reference TRBV5-1 and TRBJ2-7, the CDR3 gives the full variable domain: KAGVTQTPRYLIKTRGQQVTLSCSPISGHRSVSWYQQTPGQGLQFLFEYFSETQRNKGNFPGRFSGRQFSNSRSEMNVSTLELGDSALYLCASSQTGTSSYEQYFGPGTRLTVT.

The chain couples TRBV7-2 to TRBJ1-5, with 7 bases that match TRBD1. The CDR3 consists of 13 residues. V lost 6 bases to trimming and J lost 9 bases; unmatched junction nucleotides: 8. In germline, CDR1 is SGHTA, CDR2 FQGNSA. In nucleotides, the CDR3 is TGTGCCAGCAGTAGCGACAGGGTTGGGCCCCAGCATTTT. Translated, it gives CASSSDRVGPQHF.

This sequence joins TRBV18 and TRBJ1-2; D is unclear. This CDR3 comprises 14 residues. Germline V gene data show CDR1 as KGHSH and CDR2 as LQKENI. Trimming left V 3 bases short and J 5 bases short, with 13 bases between. CDR3 protein: CASSPRALAYGYTF. CDR3 nucleotides: TGTGCCAGCTCACCTAGGGCCCTAGCTTATGGCTACACCTTC.

This rearrangement joins TRBV28 to TRBJ1-5; TRBD1 matches 8 bases. CDR1 MDHEN and CDR2 SYDVKM come from the germline V gene. V trimming: 8 bases; J trimming: 2 bases; junction bases outside the gene matches: 5. CDR3 length equals 14 residues. In nucleotides, the CDR3 is TGTGCCAGCTCGACAGGGGTGGGCAATCAGCCCCAGCATTTT. Residues: CASSTGVGNQPQHF. The variable domain in full, with the rest retrieved from reference TRBV28 and TRBJ1-5, is DVKVTQSSRYLVKRTGEKVFLECVQDMDHENMFWYRQDPGLGLRLIYFSYDVKMKEKGDIPEGYSVSREKKERFSLILESASTNQTSMYLCASSTGVGNQPQHFGDGTRLSIL.

The chain links TRBV10-1 to TRBJ2-2; D perhaps matches TRBD1 (5 bases). Trimming cost V 6 bases and J 4 bases, with 12 bases left between them. The germline CDR1 and CDR2 sequences are WNHNN and SYGVQD (reference sequence). The CDR3 is made up of 14 amino acids. The CDR3 DNA sequence: TGCGCCAGCAGAGAAACACAGGCCACCGGGGAGCTGTTTTTT. It is translated as CASRETQATGELFF.

The genes are TRBV28 and TRBJ2-7; 9 nucleotides agree with TRBD1. The CDR3 is 16 residues long. Looked up from germline, CDR1 is MDHEN and CDR2 is SYDVKM. Trimming cost V 2 bases and J 3 bases; bases outside gene matches: 8. Here the CDR3 reads CASSLTGTGYFYEQYF. The DNA of the CDR3 is TGTGCCAGCAGTTTAACGGGGACAGGGTATTTCTACGAGCAGTACTTC.

The chain recombines TRBV7-9 with TRBJ2-5; D may be TRBD2 (5 bases). The CDR3 covers 12 residues. V was pared by 7 bases and J by 5 bases, with 11 bases between. Germline values: CDR1 SEHNR, CDR2 FQNEAQ (reference sequence). The chain's CDR3 is CASTESGETQYF. DNA for the CDR3: TGTGCCAGCACAGAATCGGGGGAGACCCAGTACTTC.

The genes are TRBV6-5 and TRBJ2-6; D remains ambiguous. This CDR3 has 16 amino acids. The germline gives CDR1 MNHEY, CDR2 SVGAGI. V lost 0 bases and J 0 bases, leaving 6 bases between the germline ends. In DNA, the CDR3 is TGTGCCAGCAGTTACTCGCGGAGCTCTGGGGCCAACGTCCTGACTTTC. Encoded protein: CASSYSRSSGANVLTF.

The sample holds a few counts of this clone. This CDR3 is also generated by other DNA sequences in the sample. The chain carries TRBV7-2 and TRBJ1-1; 7 bases line up with TRBD1. V dropped 3 bases and J dropped 5; count of bases not matched to a gene: 6. CDR1 and CDR2 from the germline V gene are SGHTA and FQGNSA. The CDR3 totals 14 residues. The CDR3: CASSLTGWGTEAFF. The CDR3 coding sequence is TGTGCCAGCAGCTTGACAGGGTGGGGAACTGAAGCTTTCTTT.

This clone showed up just once. The rearrangement joins TRBV6-5 to TRBJ1-2; 9 positions match TRBD1. Unmatched junction bases numbered 6, after V lost 6 bases and J lost 7 bases. Germline V gene data show CDR1 as MNHEY and CDR2 as SVGAGI. CDR3 length: 13 residues. The DNA for the CDR3 is TGTGCCAGCAGACAGGGGGCGCTGAGTGGCTACACCTTC. Translating gives CASRQGALSGYTF.

The V and J genes are TRBV24-1 and TRBJ1-1, with 12 bases aligning to TRBD1. The V gene end was trimmed by 5 bases and the J gene end by 5 bases; junction bases not matched to a gene: 5. The CDR3 extends over 15 amino acids. In germline, CDR1 is KGHDR, CDR2 SFDVKD. CDR3 coding DNA: TGTGCCACCAGTGCCCCGGGACAGGGGGCAACTGAAGCTTTCTTT. Translating gives CATSAPGQGATEAFF.